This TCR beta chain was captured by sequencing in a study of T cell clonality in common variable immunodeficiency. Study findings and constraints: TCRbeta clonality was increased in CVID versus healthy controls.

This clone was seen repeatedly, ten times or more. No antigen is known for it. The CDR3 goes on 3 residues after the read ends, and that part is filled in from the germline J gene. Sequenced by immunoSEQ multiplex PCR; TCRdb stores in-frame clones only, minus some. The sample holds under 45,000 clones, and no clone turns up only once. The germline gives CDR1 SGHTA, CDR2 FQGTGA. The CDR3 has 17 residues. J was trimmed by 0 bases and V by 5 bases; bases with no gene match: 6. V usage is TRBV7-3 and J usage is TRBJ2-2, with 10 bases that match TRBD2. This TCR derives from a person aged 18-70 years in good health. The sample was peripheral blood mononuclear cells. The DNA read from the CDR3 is TGTGCCAGCAGCCAGATAGCGGGAGGTTCGAACACCGGGGAG. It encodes CASSQIAGGSNTGE. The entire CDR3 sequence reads CASSQIAGGSNTGELFF.